Listed here are 26 T cell receptor beta chains from one sample, sequenced in a study of blood T cell repertoires in COVID-19. The repertoire was sequenced with immunoSEQ multiplex PCR; TCRdb's copy has only in-frame clones and lacks some. This sample has over 130,000 clones, with approximately 80% found just once. What was sequenced was peripheral blood. The receptors were sampled from a man aged 50 or older with acute or convalescent COVID-19.

This clone turned up a few times. V and J are TRBV28 and TRBJ2-4; TRBD1 matches 7 bases. The trim removed 6 bases at V and 0 bases at J, leaving 17 bases unmatched. The CDR3 covers 19 residues. Germline V gene sequence: CDR1 MDHEN, CDR2 SYDVKM. The CDR3 sequence: CASSRGTVEDLLAKNIQYF. DNA for the CDR3: TGTGCCAGCAGCCGAGGGACAGTAGAAGATCTTCTAGCCAAAAACATTCAGTACTTC.

The J gene is TRBJ2-7, the V gene TRBV7-3; 8 bases fit TRBD2. The J segment lost 2 bases and the V segment lost 5 bases, leaving 2 bases of the junction unmatched. CDR1 SGHTA and CDR2 FQGTGA come from the germline V gene. The CDR3 runs 13 residues. CDR3 coding DNA: TGTGCCAGCAGCCGCGGGGGGACCTACGAGCAGTACTTC. Translated: CASSRGGTYEQYF.

This chain connects TRBV2 to TRBJ1-5, with TRBD1 identical over 7 bases. CDR1 and CDR2 from the germline V gene are SNHLY and FYNNEI. The CDR3 sequence is 14 residues long. V shed 6 bases, J shed 0 bases, and the junction held 2 bases outside the gene matches. The CDR3 nucleotides are TGTGCCAGCAGGGGGACAGCTAGCAATCAGCCCCAGCATTTT. Its protein product is CASRGTASNQPQHF.

This clone was recorded a few times. This rearrangement joins TRBV7-3 to TRBJ1-4; tentative D call: TRBD1 (5 bases). The V end was cut by 1 base, the J end by 6 bases, with 12 bases between. Germline assignment: CDR1 SGHTA and CDR2 FQGTGA. The CDR3 has 15 residues. For the CDR3, the DNA is TGTGCCAGCAGCTTAAATGGCAGGGAAGATGAAAAACTGTTTTTT. Amino acid sequence: CASSLNGREDEKLFF. Variable domain in full (rest from reference TRBV7-3 and TRBJ1-4): GAGVSQTPSNKVTEKGKYVELRCDPISGHTALYWYRQSLGQGPEFLIYFQGTGAADDSGLPNDRFFAVRPEGSVSTLKIQRTERGDSAVYLCASSLNGREDEKLFFGSGTQLSVL.

The chain is built from TRBV6-5 and TRBJ1-2; D is unclear. Germline lookup yields CDR1 MNHEY and CDR2 SVGAGI. Trimming pared 0 bases from V and 2 bases from J, leaving 4 bases between. The CDR3 runs to 13 residues. The CDR3 reads CASSYSTNYGYTF. Here the CDR3 DNA reads TGTGCCAGCAGTTACTCGACAAACTATGGCTACACCTTC.

The chain recombines TRBV6-5 with TRBJ2-1; 7 nucleotides align to TRBD2. CDR1 and CDR2 from the germline V gene are MNHEY and SVGAGI. CDR3 length equals 15 residues. The V gene end was trimmed by 7 bases and the J gene end by 9 bases; junction bases not matched to a gene: 15. The CDR3 bases are TGTGCCAGCACGGTGACTTTGGGACCGGGAGGTGAGCAGTTCTTC. This translates into CASTVTLGPGGEQFF.

The V and J genes are TRBV6-5 and TRBJ2-1, with 8 nucleotides matching TRBD1. The CDR3 consists of 12 residues. The V gene end was trimmed by 6 bases and the J gene end by 9 bases; junction bases not matched to a gene: 4. Germline CDR1 MNHEY, CDR2 SVGAGI. CDR3 region: CASRPQGAEQFF. The CDR3 nucleotides read TGTGCCAGCAGACCGCAGGGGGCTGAGCAGTTCTTC.

This clone came up once. The chain links TRBV19 to TRBJ1-2; no clear D. CDR1 and CDR2 (germline): LNHDA, SQIVND (reference sequence). V shed 7 bases and J shed 5 bases, with 17 bases lying between them. There are 14 residues in the CDR3. In DNA, the CDR3 is TGTGCCAGTACTAGTCGGCGAACGAGGTATGGCTACACCTTC. Translated: CASTSRRTRYGYTF.

This chain connects TRBV11-1 to TRBJ2-7, with 8 bases lining up with TRBD2. The germline CDR1 and CDR2 sequences are SGHAT and FQDESV (reference sequence). This CDR3 has 13 residues. V lost 5 bases and J lost 6; bases outside the gene matches: 6. CDR3 in amino acids: CASSEGLAGEQYF. The CDR3 DNA is TGTGCCAGCAGCGAAGGACTAGCCGGCGAGCAGTACTTC.

This CDR3 is CASNSRTGFGYEKLFF. In nucleotides, the CDR3 is TGCGCCAGCAACTCTAGGACAGGGTTCGGCTATGAAAAACTGTTTTTT. The chain uses TRBV5-1 and TRBJ1-4; TRBD1 agrees at 8 bases. Germline CDR1 reads SGHRS; CDR2 reads YFSETQ. The CDR3 spans 16 residues. Trimming at V came to 6 bases and at J to 6 bases, leaving 13 bases not matched to a gene.

This clone was seen more than once but under ten times. This chain links TRBV28 with TRBJ1-2, with 8 nucleotides matching TRBD1. Germline V lookup: CDR1 MDHEN, CDR2 SYDVKM. Unmatched junction bases numbered 4, after V lost 6 bases and J lost 1 base. The CDR3 sequence is 14 residues long. The CDR3 DNA sequence: TGTGCCAGCAGACTAGACAGGGGTAACTATGGCTACACCTTC. Encoded protein: CASRLDRGNYGYTF.

This chain uses TRBV7-2 with TRBJ1-1, with 9 bases aligning to TRBD1. CDR1 is SGHTA, CDR2 FQGNSA, per germline. CDR3 size: 13 residues. V lost 5 bases and J lost 5; bases outside the gene matches: 3. CDR3 coding DNA: TGTGCCAGCAGCCGACAGGGGGGGACTGAAGCTTTCTTT. Translated, it gives CASSRQGGTEAFF.

For the CDR3, the DNA is TGTGCCAGCAGTCCCAAGAACACTGAAGCTTTCTTT. Amino acid sequence: CASSPKNTEAFF. The chain has TRBV6-5 and TRBJ1-1; D gene uncertain. This CDR3 is built from 12 residues. Germline V lookup: CDR1 MNHEY, CDR2 SVGAGI. V shed 5 bases and J shed 1 base, with 5 bases lying between them.

This chain links TRBV10-3 with TRBJ2-1, with 8 bases that match TRBD2. Germline CDR1 is ENHRY and CDR2 is SYGVKD. The CDR3 has 15 residues. J gave up 7 bases and V 6 bases, and 11 bases lay outside the gene matches. The CDR3 region has the DNA TGTGCCATCAGCCAATCCGGGACTAGGAATAATGAGCAGTTCTTC. Its translation is CAISQSGTRNNEQFF.

The gene calls are TRBV19 and TRBJ1-1; D possibly corresponds to TRBD1 (6 bases). The V end lost 3 bases, the J end lost 11 bases, and 10 bases lay between the germline ends. CDR1 and CDR2 from the germline V gene are LNHDA and SQIVND (reference sequence). CDR3 length equals 11 residues. CDR3 in amino acids: CASSIGGHAFF. DNA of the CDR3: TGTGCCAGTAGTATTGGGGGCCACGCTTTCTTT.

The chain combines TRBV11-3 with TRBJ2-3; TRBD1 aligns across 8 bases. With 5 bases clipped from V and 0 bases from J, the junction kept 10 bases outside the gene matches. Germline CDR1 is SGHNT and CDR2 is YENEEA. The CDR3 is 17 amino acids. CDR3 DNA: TGTGCCAGCAGCCTCGACGGGACAGGCCTTAGCACAGATACGCAGTATTTT. Translation gives CASSLDGTGLSTDTQYF.

The rearrangement uses TRBV12-3 or TRBV12-4 and TRBJ1-1; no clear D gene. With 4 bases removed from V and 3 bases from J, the gap between germline ends came to 6 bases. The CDR3 covers 12 residues. CDR3 residues: CASSSFYTEAFF. CDR3 bases: TGTGCCAGCAGTTCCTTTTACACTGAAGCTTTCTTT.

The V and J genes are TRBV10-1 and TRBJ2-3; 8 bases fit TRBD2. Germline V gives CDR1 WNHNN, CDR2 SYGVQD (reference sequence). Unmatched junction bases numbered 3, after V lost 4 bases and J lost 3 bases. CDR3 length equals 14 residues. CDR3 nucleotides: TGCGCCAGCAGTGTGAGCGGGGGTACAGATACGCAGTATTTT. Translating gives CASSVSGGTDTQYF.

The gene calls are TRBV11-2 and TRBJ2-7; D perhaps matches TRBD2 (7 bases). Trimming removed 0 bases from V and 3 bases from J, with 18 bases in between. Germline-derived CDR1 and CDR2 are SGHAT and FQNNGV. CDR3 size: 17 residues. CDR3 sequence: CASSLDMIGGGHYEQYF. Written as DNA, the CDR3 is TGTGCCAGCAGCTTAGATATGATTGGCGGGGGCCACTACGAGCAGTACTTC.

V gene TRBV2 combines with J gene TRBJ1-5; 12 nucleotides line up with TRBD1. CDR3 length: 16 residues. Germline trimming cut 5 bases from V and 7 bases from J; bases unmatched to any gene: 9. In germline, CDR1 is SNHLY, CDR2 FYNNEI. The CDR3 sequence: CASSSPGQGAEQPQHF. In DNA, the CDR3 is TGTGCCAGCAGTTCGCCGGGACAGGGGGCCGAGCAGCCCCAGCATTTT.

This clone was counted a few times. The chain has TRBV5-1 and TRBJ1-5; 8 bases are shared with TRBD1. Germline-derived CDR1 and CDR2 are SGHRS and YFSETQ. The CDR3 contains 14 residues. V trimming: 4 bases; J trimming: 7 bases; junction bases outside the gene matches: 7. The CDR3 DNA reads TGCGCCAGCAGCACTGGACAGGGTGGCCAGCCCCAGCATTTT. Translated: CASSTGQGGQPQHF.

The gene calls are TRBV7-5 and TRBJ2-7; the DNA was not used to check the table's D call, TRBD1. TRBV7-5 is a pseudogene. The CDR3 has 16 amino acids. Written as DNA, the CDR3 is TGTGCCAGAAGCCCCTCCGGGACAGAGAGCTCCTACGAGCAGTACGTC. It yields the protein CARSPSGTESSYEQYV.

V and J are TRBV27 and TRBJ2-5; weak D call: TRBD2 (6 bases). V was cut by 4 bases and J by 1 base, with 16 bases left in between. CDR1 and CDR2 (germline): MNHEY, SMNVEV (reference sequence). The CDR3 has 16 residues. The CDR3 DNA reads as TGTGCCAGCAGTTCCCCAAGGAGGGGAAGCCAAGAGACCCAGTACTTC. This translates into CASSSPRRGSQETQYF.

The chain recombines TRBV18 with TRBJ1-1; 10 bases fit TRBD1. The V gene end was trimmed by 3 bases and the J gene end by 2 bases; junction bases not matched to a gene: 6. CDR1 and CDR2 from the germline V gene are KGHSH and LQKENI. This CDR3 is 16 amino acids long. The CDR3 DNA reads TGTGCCAGCTCACCCCGGGACAGGGGCGGAAACACTGAAGCTTTCTTT. Translated: CASSPRDRGGNTEAFF.

The chain is built from TRBV6-5 and TRBJ2-5; 13 bases line up with TRBD2. The germline V gene encodes CDR1 MNHEY and CDR2 SVGAGI. The V and J ends lost 10 bases and 1 base, in that order; junction bases with no gene match: 6. This CDR3 contains 15 residues. The CDR3 bases are TGTGCCACAACGACTAGCGGGGGGACCCAAGAGACCCAGTACTTC. Amino acid sequence: CATTTSGGTQETQYF.

The chain uses TRBV5-6 and TRBJ2-3; a weak D match, TRBD1 (6 bases). Trimming left V 0 bases short and J 5 bases short, with 10 bases between. The CDR3 is 14 amino acids. Germline lookup yields CDR1 SGHDT and CDR2 YYEEEE. The CDR3, as DNA: TGTGCCAGCAGCTTGGGCAGGGGAGTAGATACGCAGTATTTT. Translated, it gives CASSLGRGVDTQYF.